This entry concerns a single T cell receptor (beta chain). Antigen specificity is unknown. The CDR3 runs to 13 residues. V gave up 1 base and J gave up 11 bases, with 13 bases separating them. The germline V gene has CDR1 SGHDN and CDR2 FVKESK. This sample was included in a study of T cell repertoires in cytomegalovirus infection. On the study more broadly: CMV epitopes in the study were HLA-C-restricted (recently identified) and HLA-B-restricted (well studied). It can be stated that public TCR beta signatures indicated CMV infection as well as a matching HLA type.

TCRdb reprocessed the reads via MiXCR and lists one record per CDR3 protein. The data contain hundreds of thousands of distinct CDR3 sequences, roughly a third of them singletons. Study outcomes and limitations: Ex vivo, HLA-C-restricted CMV-specific TCR beta clonotypes prevailed over the rest of the response. Identification of carriers of CMV plus the relevant HLA was performed using cumulative public TCR beta family frequency.

The material sequenced was cultured PBMCs, taken from culture after CMV antigen stimulation. The receptor comes from a human donor in good health (CMV status not recorded). Some clones in this sample may be carry-over from other donors' samples. This chain joins TRBV14 and TRBJ2-3; D not resolved. The DNA of the CDR3 is TGTGCCAGCAGCCAAGGTTGGAACTCCCAGCAGTATTTT. Protein: CASSQGWNSQQYF.